The subject of this entry is one T cell receptor (beta chain). The specificity of this receptor is unknown. No base quality values were provided; no much bigger clone lies one nucleotide off. TCRbeta CDR3 regions were sequenced with the immunoSEQ Assay. After extraction, genomic DNA underwent amplification by bias-controlled multiplex PCR, followed by high-throughput sequencing. For the original study's pipeline: To quantify the absolute abundance of every unique TCRbeta CDR3 region, sequences were collapsed and filtered. Usable DNA was measured by amplifying reference genes present in all nucleated cells, and TCRbeta template counts were normalized to that usable DNA to estimate T cell fraction. Repertoire TCRs were annotated as SARS-CoV-2-specific by exact matching of V gene, CDR3 amino acid sequence and J gene to a known reactive TCR set. MIRA supplied the reference SARS-CoV-2 TCR set, which was filtered for enrichment in COVID-19-positive ImmuneCODE repertoires so that public or cross-reactive TCRs were removed. Based on the MIRA antigens, annotated TCRs were further analysed at the level of specific ORF or position within ORF. Breadth was defined as annotated unique rearrangements over total unique productive rearrangements; depth was the summed frequency of those rearrangements. Two-sided Wilcoxon rank-sum tests were used to compare TCR breadth between groups. TCRdb obtained this table from immuneACCESS and retained in-frame rearrangements with V and J assigned. These tables miss some clones; where compared with another copy, unresolved V genes account for less than half of the shortfall, and the remainder is unexplained. V and J calls and clone size are as listed in that table; D and trimming were resolved from the DNA. In this sample the table shows about 350,000 clones, about 89% of which occur a single time. 5% of the sample lies in the top ten.

Reading the germline V gene (reference sequence) gives CDR1 LNHDA and CDR2 SQIVND. Taken from cysteine to phenylalanine, the CDR3 has 15 residues. Kept here is only the CDR3 DNA, which spans 45 bases and is read in frame from base 1. Unmatched junction bases come to 6, with V trimmed by 0 bases and J by 6 bases. The data belong to a study of Ad26.COV2.S vaccination and SARS-CoV-2 variants (dated by TCRdb to 2020 to 2023). The study in broad terms: Vaccine-arm donors were drawn from COV1001, a multicentre, randomized, double-blind, placebo-controlled phase I-IIa trial of Ad26.COV2.S in healthy adults. The specificity and breadth of SARS-CoV-2-reactive T cell receptors after Ad26.COV2.S vaccination were assessed by TCRbeta repertoire sequencing. Ad26.COV2.S was given intramuscularly at 5x10^10 or 1x10^11 viral particles, as a single shot or as two shots 56 days apart. Blinding of investigators to trial group allocation was maintained during experiments and outcome assessment. Trial participants were randomized into five groups of five: low-dose or high-dose Ad26.COV2.S given once or twice, or placebo on both occasions. A total of around 32 samples were included in the TCR-sequenced set, comprising 19 Ad26.COV2.S vaccine recipients, 5 placebo recipients and 8 SARS-CoV-2 convalescent individuals. Points the paper makes about the study in general: The study was not powered for comparison of responses between vaccine doses or regimens. After vaccination, spike-specific CD8+ and CD4+ T cell responses were reported to show substantial breadth. It was noted by the authors that total T cell responses may have been underestimated by the TCR breadth and depth analyses. Higher spike-specific TCR breadth was observed in Ad26.COV2.S recipients than in placebo recipients (P = 0.0014). Comparable non-spike TCR breadth was observed between vaccine and placebo recipients, consistent with only spike being contained in the vaccine.

The intended sense of this specimen's treatment or condition label: about 20 received Ad26.COV2.S at low or high dose, single or two shots; 5 received placebo; per-sample allocation not given. For vaccine and placebo recipients, the sequenced repertoires came from samples collected on day 63 after the first injection. Cohort 1b enrolled around 23 adults aged 18-55 years at a single site in Boston, USA, between 29 July and 7 August 2020. Ad26.COV2.S consisted of a replication-incompetent adenovirus type 26 vector by which a prefusion-stabilized SARS-CoV-2 spike protein from the original Wuhan strain was expressed.

Recombination connected TRBV19 to TRBJ1-2, with 8 junctional bases fitting TRBD1. Sample: peripheral blood, taken in a trial of Ad26.COV2.S vaccine versus placebo. The receptor was isolated from a person between 18 and 65 years old who received the Ad26.COV2.S COVID-19 vaccine or a placebo. The CDR3 is CASSIDSGGADGYTF. Here is the DNA: TGTGCCAGTAGTATAGATTCAGGGGGCGCCGATGGCTACACCTTC.